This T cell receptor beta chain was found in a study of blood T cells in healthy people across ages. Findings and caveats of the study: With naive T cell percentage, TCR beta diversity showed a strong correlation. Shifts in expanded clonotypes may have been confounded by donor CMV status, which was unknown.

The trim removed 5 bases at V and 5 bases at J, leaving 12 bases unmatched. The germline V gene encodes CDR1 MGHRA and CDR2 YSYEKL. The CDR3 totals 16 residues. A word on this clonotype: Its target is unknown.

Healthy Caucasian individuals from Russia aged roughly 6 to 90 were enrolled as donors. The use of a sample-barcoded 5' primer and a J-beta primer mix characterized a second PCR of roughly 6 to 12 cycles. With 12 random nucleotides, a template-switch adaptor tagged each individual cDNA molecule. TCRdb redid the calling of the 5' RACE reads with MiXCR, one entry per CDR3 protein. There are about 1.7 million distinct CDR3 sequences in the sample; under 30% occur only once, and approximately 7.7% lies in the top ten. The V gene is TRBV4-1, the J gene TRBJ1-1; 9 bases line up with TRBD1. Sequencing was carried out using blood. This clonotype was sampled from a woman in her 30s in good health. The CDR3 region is CASSGRIRTGVTEAFF. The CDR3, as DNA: TGCGCCAGCAGCGGAAGGATCAGGACAGGGGTTACTGAAGCTTTCTTT.